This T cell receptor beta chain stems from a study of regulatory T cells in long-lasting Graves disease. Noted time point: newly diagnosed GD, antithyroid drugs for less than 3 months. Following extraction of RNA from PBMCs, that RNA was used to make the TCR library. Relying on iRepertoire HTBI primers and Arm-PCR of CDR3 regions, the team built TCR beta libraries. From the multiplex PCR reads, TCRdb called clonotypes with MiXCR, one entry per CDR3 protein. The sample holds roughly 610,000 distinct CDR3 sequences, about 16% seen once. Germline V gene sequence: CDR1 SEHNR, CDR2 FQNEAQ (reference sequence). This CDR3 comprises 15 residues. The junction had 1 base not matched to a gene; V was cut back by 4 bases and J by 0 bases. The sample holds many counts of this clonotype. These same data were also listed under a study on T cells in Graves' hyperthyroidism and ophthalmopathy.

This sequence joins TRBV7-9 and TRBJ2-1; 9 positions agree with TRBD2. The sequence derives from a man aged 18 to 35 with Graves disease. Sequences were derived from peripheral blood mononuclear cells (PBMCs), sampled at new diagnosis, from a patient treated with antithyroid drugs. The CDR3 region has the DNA TGTGCCAGCAGCTCTAGCGGGGCCTCCTACAATGAGCAGTTCTTC. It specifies CASSSSGASYNEQFF.